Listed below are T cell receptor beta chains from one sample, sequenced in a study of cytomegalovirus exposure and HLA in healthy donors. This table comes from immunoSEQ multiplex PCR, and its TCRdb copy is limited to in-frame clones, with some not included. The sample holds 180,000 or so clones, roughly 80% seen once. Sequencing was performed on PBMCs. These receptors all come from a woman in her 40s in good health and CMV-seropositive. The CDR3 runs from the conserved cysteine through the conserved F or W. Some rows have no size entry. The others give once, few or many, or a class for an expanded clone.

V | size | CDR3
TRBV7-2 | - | CASSARLVSNYEQYF
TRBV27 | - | CASSRASGANVLTF
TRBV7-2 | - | CASSRQANTEAFF
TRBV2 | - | CASVAGGEADTQYF
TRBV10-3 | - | CAISKDRTTSYEQYF
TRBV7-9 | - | CASNSGDTQYF
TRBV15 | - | CATSRGGSGGDTQYF
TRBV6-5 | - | CASSGGAYYGYTF
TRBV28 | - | CASSHDSGTQETQYF
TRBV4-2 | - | CASSHEIGPQHF
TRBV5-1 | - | CASSLIGQGIGELFF
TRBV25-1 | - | CASSEGVWTSGSYEQYF
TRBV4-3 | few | CASSRTVSVYGYTF
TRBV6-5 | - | CASSIQLRGDEQFF
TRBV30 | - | CAWSVASGRADTQYF
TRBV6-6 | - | CASRASGKRAYEQYF
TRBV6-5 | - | CASSLTGAQETQYF
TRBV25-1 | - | CASSEYGRAQETQYF
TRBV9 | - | CASSGYRGHEQFF
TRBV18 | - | CASSQGQRKNTEAFF
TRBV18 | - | CASSPATGDSNQPQHF
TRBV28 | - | CASSSTGGVRGYTF
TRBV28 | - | CASSPRVGRGNTEAFF
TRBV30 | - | CACPLSSGANVLTF